This T cell receptor beta chain was captured by sequencing in a study of regulatory T cells in long-lasting Graves disease. Study outcomes and limitations: Persistent disease preferred TRBV28, TRBJ1-2 and TRBJ2-5. Accuracy could have been hurt by small sample size.

The time point was: newly diagnosed GD, antithyroid drugs for less than 3 months. The TCR library was made from RNA that had been extracted from PBMCs in TRIzol. This clonotype has just a few counts. Its antigen is not known. In building TCR beta libraries, iRepertoire HTBI primers were used together with Arm-PCR of CDR3 regions. Each CDR3 protein is one row after TCRdb ran MiXCR on the multiplex PCR reads. Of roughly 530,000 distinct CDR3 sequences in the sample, about 15% were seen once. The length of the CDR3 is 14 residues. V lost 4 bases and J lost 0, with 8 bases in between. Germline CDR1 and CDR2: SGHKS and YYEKEE (reference sequence). A further study also used this sample, focusing on T cells in Graves' hyperthyroidism and ophthalmopathy.

The rearrangement uses TRBV5-5 and TRBJ1-3; the D is unclear. The input for sequencing was peripheral blood mononuclear cells (PBMCs), taken at new diagnosis, from a patient treated with antithyroid drugs. This clonotype was sampled from a woman aged 40 to 65 with Graves disease. The CDR3 DNA reads as TGTGCCAGCAGCCCAATCGACTCTGGAAACACCATATATTTT. It codes for CASSPIDSGNTIYF. The full variable domain, in which reference TRBV5-5 and TRBJ1-3 provide the parts outside the CDR3, is DAGVTQSPTHLIKTRGQQVTLRCSPISGHKSVSWYQQVLGQGPQFIFQYYEKEERGRGNFPDRFSARQFPNYSSELNVNALLLGDSALYLCASSPIDSGNTIYFGEGSWLTVV.